Here is one TCR beta chain with its context. The sample belongs to a study of Graves' ophthalmopathy and Graves' hyperthyroidism. Researchers took RNA transcripts and amplified TCR beta CDR3 regions from them. First-round RT-PCR with HTBI primers preceded a second-round multiplex PCR. From the multiplex PCR reads, TCRdb called clonotypes with MiXCR, one entry per CDR3 protein. In the table there are around 670,000 distinct CDR3 sequences, 35% to 50% of which are singletons. Moderate-to-severe activity, CAS ≥3, NOSPECS ≥4 and a duration under 3 months were seen in donors with ophthalmopathy. Trimming took off 6 bases at V and 11 bases at J, with 10 bases between the two ends. Germline-derived CDR1 and CDR2 are SNHLY and FYNNEI. The length of the CDR3 is 10 residues.

This receptor was identified in an adult man with Graves' ophthalmopathy. Sequences were obtained from peripheral blood. The J gene is TRBJ2-5, the V gene TRBV2; D is uncertain. The chain's CDR3 is CASSGRKQYF. In nucleotides, the CDR3 is TGTGCCAGCAGCGGCAGGAAGCAGTACTTC.